These 19 T cell receptor beta chains came from one sample sequenced in a study of blood T cells in healthy people across ages. PCR was performed a second time for about 6 to 12 cycles using a sample-barcoded 5' primer and a J-beta primer mix. TCRdb fed the 5' RACE reads into MiXCR, producing one record per CDR3 protein. Among about 1,500,000 distinct CDR3 sequences listed, about 40% were seen once. Material: blood. All receptors come from a woman younger than 35 in good health.

The V and J genes are TRBV20-1 and TRBJ2-1, with 7 bases aligning to TRBD2. Trimming at V came to 3 bases and at J to 0 bases, leaving 5 bases not matched to a gene. This CDR3 has 15 residues. Looked up from germline, CDR1 is DFQATT and CDR2 is SNEGSKA (reference sequence). The CDR3 spells CSARTSPSSYNEQFF. The CDR3 DNA is TGCAGTGCTAGGACTAGCCCGAGCTCCTACAATGAGCAGTTCTTC.

This clonotype was seen only once. V and J are TRBV7-2 and TRBJ2-1, with unresolved D. Germline CDR1 SGHTA, CDR2 FQGNSA. The CDR3 is made up of 14 amino acids. V was trimmed by 5 bases and J by 10 bases, leaving 18 bases between them. CDR3 region: CASSPRERISEQFF. CDR3 nucleotides: TGTGCCAGCAGCCCCCGAGAGCGAATTTCGGAGCAGTTCTTC.

This clonotype appeared many times. The rearrangement uses TRBV12-3 or TRBV12-4 and TRBJ2-5, with D unclear. CDR3 length: 14 amino acids. V gave up 4 bases and J gave up 0 bases, with 9 bases separating them. The CDR3 bases are TGTGCCAGCAGTTCCCGACTGGACCAAGAGACCCAGTACTTC. It yields the protein CASSSRLDQETQYF.

This chain joins TRBV20-1 and TRBJ1-2; possibly TRBD1 for D (5 bases). The V and J ends lost 5 bases and 0 bases respectively, with 16 bases between them. The CDR3 sequence is 15 residues long. Germline values: CDR1 DFQATT, CDR2 SNEGSKA (reference sequence). CDR3 region: CSAVYRGRSNYGYTF. The CDR3 DNA sequence: TGCAGTGCTGTGTACCGGGGCAGATCTAACTATGGCTACACCTTC.

This clonotype was seen more than once but under ten times. The chain recombines TRBV24-1 with TRBJ1-2, with TRBD1 as a possible D gene (5 bases). Looked up from germline, CDR1 is KGHDR and CDR2 is SFDVKD. V lost 4 bases and J 1 base, leaving 9 bases between the germline ends. The CDR3 covers 14 residues. The CDR3 region is CATSDGTYNYGYTF. The DNA for the CDR3 is TGTGCCACCAGTGACGGGACGTATAACTATGGCTACACCTTC.

This chain joins TRBV28 and TRBJ1-1, with a possible D match to TRBD1 (5 bases). The germline CDR1 and CDR2 sequences are MDHEN and SYDVKM. The CDR3 is 14 residues long. V dropped 7 bases and J dropped 8 bases, with 20 bases sitting between them. The CDR3 sequence is CASTPGSRVPEAFF. Here the CDR3 DNA reads TGTGCCAGCACTCCGGGCTCCAGGGTCCCCGAAGCTTTCTTT.

The count of this clonotype is one. This may arise from a read error, as a much more abundant clone is one base away. The chain couples TRBV29-1 to TRBJ2-6; TRBD1 is a possible D gene (5 bases). The CDR3 sequence is 13 residues long. The V gene's germline CDR1 is SQVTM and CDR2 ANQGSEA. The DNA of the CDR3 is TGCAGCGTCGGGTACTCTGGGGCCAACGTCGTGACTTTC. Translated, it gives CSVGYSGANVVTF.

V gene TRBV20-1 combines with J gene TRBJ2-7; D is uncertain. Germline V gene data show CDR1 as DFQATT and CDR2 as SNEGSKA (reference sequence). V was trimmed by 5 bases and J by 3 bases, leaving 8 bases between them. This CDR3 is built from 11 residues. This CDR3 is CSALRNYEQYF. Here the CDR3 DNA reads TGCAGTGCTCTGCGTAACTACGAGCAGTACTTC.

This clonotype was seen repeatedly, ten times or more. V is TRBV24-1 and J is TRBJ2-3, with TRBD1 matching over 8 bases. Germline assignment: CDR1 KGHDR and CDR2 SFDVKD. V lost 4 bases, J lost 3 bases, and 5 bases stayed unmatched. The CDR3 sequence is 15 residues long. The CDR3 loop reads CATSDPGQGTDTQYF. The CDR3 nucleotides are TGTGCCACCAGTGACCCCGGACAGGGTACAGATACGCAGTATTTT.

Here the CDR3 reads CASSQDWKLAGGTHIQYF. The DNA of the CDR3 is TGTGCCAGCAGCCAAGATTGGAAACTAGCGGGAGGGACGCACATTCAGTACTTC. The V and J genes are TRBV3-1 and TRBJ2-4; 13 bases line up with TRBD2. Germline CDR1 and CDR2: LGHDT and YNNKEL (reference sequence). The CDR3 sequence is 18 residues long. The V gene end was trimmed by 0 bases and the J gene end by 8 bases; junction bases not matched to a gene: 10.

J is TRBJ2-6 and V is TRBV7-2; possible D gene TRBD1, 5 bases. The germline V and J ends were trimmed by 4 bases and 9 bases, with 16 bases remaining between them. The CDR3 extends over 15 amino acids. The germline V gene has CDR1 SGHTA and CDR2 FQGNSA. The CDR3 DNA is TGTGCCAGCAGCTCCGACAGCACATTGGGCAACGTCCTGACTTTC. Translated: CASSSDSTLGNVLTF.

This CDR3 is CASSRTTGGQPQHF. The CDR3 DNA reads TGTGCCAGCAGTCGAACGACAGGGGGGCAGCCCCAGCATTTT. This chain connects TRBV12-3 or TRBV12-4 to TRBJ1-5, with 9 positions matching TRBD1. The CDR3 runs 14 residues. V trimming: 5 bases; J trimming: 7 bases; junction bases outside the gene matches: 6.

V is TRBV20-1 and J is TRBJ2-7; perhaps D is TRBD1 or TRBD2 (6 bases each). Germline V gene data show CDR1 as DFQATT and CDR2 as SNEGSKA (reference sequence). CDR3 length equals 14 residues. V gave up 0 bases and J gave up 2 bases, with 11 bases separating them. The DNA for the CDR3 is TGCAGTGCTAGAGATCAGGAGGGGGCCTACGAGCAGTACTTC. Translating it yields CSARDQEGAYEQYF.

The table lists this clonotype with a few counts. This chain joins TRBV20-1 and TRBJ2-7; 8 bases line up with TRBD1. V lost 5 bases, J lost 4 bases, and 7 bases stayed unmatched. The CDR3 totals 13 residues. CDR1 is DFQATT, CDR2 SNEGSKA, per germline (reference sequence). The CDR3 nucleotides are TGCAGTGCTTTCTCGGACAGGGAGTACGAGCAGTACTTC. It is translated as CSAFSDREYEQYF.

The sample holds a few counts of this clonotype. The rearrangement links TRBV3-1 to TRBJ1-2; TRBD1 matches at 8 bases. Trimming removed 3 bases from V and 6 bases from J; junction bases left unmatched: 6. Germline V CDR1 and CDR2: LGHDT, YNNKEL (reference sequence). The CDR3 sequence is 14 residues long. The CDR3 sequence: CASSQPGQVHGYTF. CDR3 nucleotides: TGTGCCAGCAGCCAGCCGGGACAGGTCCATGGCTACACCTTC. The variable domain in full, with the rest retrieved from reference TRBV3-1 and TRBJ1-2, is DTAVSQTPKYLVTQMGNDKSIKCEQNLGHDTMYWYKQDSKKFLKIMFSYNNKELIINETVPNRFSPKSPDKAHLNLHINSLELGDSAVYFCASSQPGQVHGYTFGSGTRLTVV.

This clonotype appeared a few times. The chain couples TRBV10-1 to TRBJ2-5; TRBD1 agrees at 10 bases. In germline, CDR1 is WNHNN, CDR2 SYGVQD (reference sequence). The CDR3 length is 14 residues. V was clipped by 6 bases and J by 6 bases; unmatched bases: 7. CDR3 DNA: TGCGCCAGCAGCGCGGGACAGGGGAGGAAGACCCAGTACTTC. Its protein is CASSAGQGRKTQYF.

V usage is TRBV12-3 or TRBV12-4 and J usage is TRBJ2-1; 7 bases map to TRBD2. Trimming removed 5 bases from V and 0 bases from J; junction bases left unmatched: 16. The CDR3 has 19 amino acids. Written as DNA, the CDR3 is TGTGCCAGCAGTCCCTCTAGCGGTGGCGGTTCGAGCTCCTACAATGAGCAGTTCTTC. Amino acids: CASSPSSGGGSSSYNEQFF.

This clonotype was seen more than once but under ten times. The chain carries TRBV2 and TRBJ2-7; 10 bases are a match to TRBD1. With the DNA end fitting TRBJ2-4 better, the J assignment may be wrong. Looked up from germline, CDR1 is SNHLY and CDR2 is FYNNEI. The CDR3 sequence is 14 residues long. CDR3 sequence reads: CASRGTGDGNIQYF. CDR3 in DNA: TGTGCCAGCAGGGGGACAGGGGATGGAAACATTCAGTACTTC.

The V gene is TRBV9, the J gene TRBJ2-1, with D perhaps assigned TRBD1 or TRBD2 (6 bases each). Between the trimmed V and J ends, which lost 4 bases and 3 bases, there was a span of 14 bases. Germline values: CDR1 SGDLS, CDR2 YYNGEE. The CDR3 consists of 15 residues. The CDR3 protein is CASSPGAGIYNEQFF. In DNA, the CDR3 is TGTGCCAGCAGCCCGGGGGCAGGGATCTACAATGAGCAGTTCTTC.